These 26 T cell receptor beta chains originate from one sample sequenced in a study of blood T cell repertoires in COVID-19. This table comes from immunoSEQ multiplex PCR, and its TCRdb copy is limited to in-frame clones, with some not included. Among about 220,000 clones listed, around 85% were seen once. Sequenced material: peripheral blood. These receptors came from a young woman who had recovered from COVID-19.

The CDR3 DNA reads TGCAGTGCTAGCGACCTGGGGCCGCCGTATTTT. Amino acid sequence: CSASDLGPPYF. V usage is TRBV20-1 and J usage is TRBJ2-3, with a possible D match to TRBD1 (5 bases). The CDR3 has 11 amino acids. V was shortened by 3 bases and J by 14 bases, with 15 bases between the two germline ends. Per the germline V gene, CDR1 is DFQATT and CDR2 is SNEGSKA (reference sequence).

This chain joins TRBV6-6 and TRBJ1-3; 11 positions agree with TRBD1. The CDR3 contains 16 residues. With 5 bases clipped from V and 8 bases from J, the junction kept 11 bases outside the gene matches. Per germline, CDR1 MNHNY and CDR2 SVGAGI (reference sequence). The CDR3 sequence is CASSPGGGQGAYTIYF. CDR3 in DNA: TGTGCCAGCAGTCCGGGCGGAGGACAGGGGGCATACACCATATATTTT.

V usage is TRBV6-2 or TRBV6-3 and J usage is TRBJ1-1; 7 bases agree with TRBD1. Germline CDR1 reads MNHEY; CDR2 reads SVGEGT. The junction had 8 bases not matched to a gene; V was cut back by 2 bases and J by 5 bases. CDR3 size: 15 residues. For the CDR3, the DNA is TGTGCCAGCAGTTACCCGTACAGGGGCGGGACTGAAGCTTTCTTT. Translated, it gives CASSYPYRGGTEAFF.

The rearrangement links TRBV5-5 to TRBJ2-1, with D possibly being TRBD2 (5 bases). The V end was cut by 4 bases, the J end by 4 bases, with 15 bases between. Germline V gives CDR1 SGHKS, CDR2 YYEKEE (reference sequence). The CDR3 runs 15 residues. The CDR3 sequence is CASSPESGEYNEQFF. The CDR3 nucleotides read TGTGCCAGCAGCCCCGAGAGCGGCGAATACAATGAGCAGTTCTTC.

The rearrangement uses TRBV6-5 and TRBJ1-4; D is perhaps TRBD1 (5 bases). The ends were cut back, 6 bases at V and 8 bases at J, with 16 bases in the middle. The germline V gene has CDR1 MNHEY and CDR2 SVGAGI. There are 14 residues in the CDR3. CDR3 nucleotides: TGTGCCAGCAGCCGGGGGAGTTGGACGGAAAAACTGTTTTTT. It is translated as CASSRGSWTEKLFF.

The V gene is TRBV24-1, the J gene TRBJ2-2; D unresolved. The CDR3 loop spans 12 amino acids. V shed 7 bases and J shed 3 bases, with 5 bases lying between them. CDR1 and CDR2 from the germline V gene are KGHDR and SFDVKD. The CDR3: CATSIYTGELFF. CDR3 DNA: TGTGCCACCAGCATTTACACCGGGGAGCTGTTTTTT.

In the case of this clone: Other DNA sequences within the sample encode an identical CDR3. The chain has TRBV6-5 and TRBJ1-1, with a tentative D call TRBD1 (5 bases). The CDR3 totals 13 residues. The V and J ends lost 0 bases and 5 bases respectively, with 7 bases between them. The V gene's germline CDR1 is MNHEY and CDR2 SVGAGI. CDR3 sequence: CASSYSGGTEAFF. The CDR3 nucleotides are TGTGCCAGCAGTTACTCGGGGGGAACTGAAGCTTTCTTT.

This clone was picked up a small number of times. The chain joins TRBV11-2 to TRBJ2-2, with 7 bases fitting TRBD1. CDR1 and CDR2 from the germline V gene are SGHAT and FQNNGV. There are 15 residues in the CDR3. Losses at the gene ends were 5 bases for V and 4 bases for J; bases not matched to a gene: 7. CDR3: CASSRPGQSTGELFF. As DNA, the CDR3 is TGTGCCAGCAGCCGTCCGGGACAGTCCACCGGGGAGCTGTTTTTT.

In this sample, this clone turned up once. J is TRBJ2-7 and V is TRBV5-4; D unclear. Deletions cut 1 base from V and 4 bases from J, with 12 bases between. Per the germline V gene, CDR1 is SGHNT and CDR2 is YYREEE (reference sequence). This CDR3 region has 14 residues. CDR3 in amino acids: CASSLSSIGYEQYF. CDR3 bases: TGTGCCAGCAGCTTGTCTTCGATCGGGTACGAGCAGTACTTC. Filled out from reference TRBV5-4 and TRBJ2-7, the complete variable domain reads ETGVTQSPTHLIKTRGQQVTLRCSSQSGHNTVSWYQQALGQGPQFIFQYYREEENGRGNFPPRFSGLQFPNYSSELNVNALELDDSALYLCASSLSSIGYEQYFGPGTRLTVT.

The V and J genes are TRBV9 and TRBJ1-2, with 8 bases fitting TRBD1. The ends lost 0 bases at V and 5 bases at J; junction bases unmatched: 6. This CDR3 is 15 amino acids long. Germline V lookup: CDR1 SGDLS, CDR2 YYNGEE. CDR3 sequence reads: CASSVGGQGSYGYTF. CDR3 DNA sequence: TGTGCCAGCAGCGTAGGAGGACAGGGATCATATGGCTACACCTTC. Using reference TRBV9 and TRBJ1-2 for the parts outside the CDR3, the full variable domain is DSGVTQTPKHLITATGQRVTLRCSPRSGDLSVYWYQQSLDQGLQFLIQYYNGEERAKGNILERFSAQQFPDLHSELNLSSLELGDSALYFCASSVGGQGSYGYTFGSGTRLTVV.

The chain links TRBV3-1 (or the pseudogene TRBV3-2) to TRBJ2-7; no reliable D call. The ends were cut back, 0 bases at V and 0 bases at J, with 12 bases in the middle. CDR3 length equals 16 residues. Germline V gives CDR1 LGHDT, CDR2 YNNKEL (reference sequence). CDR3 residues: CASSQERSQSSYEQYF. The CDR3 DNA is TGTGCCAGCAGCCAAGAGAGATCCCAAAGCTCCTACGAGCAGTACTTC.

V is TRBV3-1 (or the pseudogene TRBV3-2) and J is TRBJ2-5; 8 bases map to TRBD2. Germline CDR1 LGHDT, CDR2 YNNKEL (reference sequence). The CDR3 length is 17 residues. V dropped 0 bases and J dropped 5; count of bases not matched to a gene: 11. The CDR3 DNA reads TGTGCCAGCAGCCAAGAATTGCGGGGGGCCCCCGAGGAGACCCAGTACTTC. It codes for CASSQELRGAPEETQYF.

V and J are TRBV5-1 and TRBJ1-6; D uncertain. CDR1 and CDR2 (germline): SGHRS, YFSETQ. The CDR3 has 12 amino acids. V was clipped by 4 bases and J by 5 bases, with 4 bases between them. CDR3: CASSTNNSPLHF. The CDR3 DNA sequence: TGCGCCAGCAGCACTAATAATTCACCCCTCCACTTT.

This chain links TRBV21-1 with TRBJ2-2; the D segment call TRBD1 is taken from the table without a DNA check. TRBV21-1 is labeled a pseudogene. This CDR3 spans 17 amino acids. CDR3 sequence (DNA): TGTGCCAGCAGCAAAGCGCGGGACAGGGAAAACACCGGGGAGCTGTTTTTT. Its translation is CASSKARDRENTGELFF.

The V gene is TRBV29-1, the J gene TRBJ2-7; the D gene is possibly TRBD2 (5 bases). The CDR3 sequence is 13 residues long. Trimming took off 3 bases at V and 3 bases at J, with 12 bases between the two ends. Germline lookup yields CDR1 SQVTM and CDR2 ANQGSEA. The CDR3 is CSVDEGLGYEQYF. The CDR3 region has the DNA TGCAGCGTTGATGAGGGATTGGGCTACGAGCAGTACTTC.

The V call is TRBV2, the J call TRBJ2-7, with D unresolved. V lost 4 bases and J lost 3, with 10 bases in between. Germline V gives CDR1 SNHLY, CDR2 FYNNEI. CDR3 length: 13 residues. In DNA form, the CDR3 reads TGTGCCAGCAGTGCCGACTTAAACTACGAGCAGTACTTC. Amino acid sequence: CASSADLNYEQYF.

The V call is TRBV5-6, the J call TRBJ1-1, with a possible D match to TRBD1 (5 bases). This CDR3 spans 17 amino acids. Germline CDR1 is SGHDT and CDR2 is YYEEEE. V gave up 4 bases and J gave up 1 base, with 20 bases separating them. The CDR3 DNA follows: TGTGCCAGCAGCCGTCGAAGGGGCAGAAGAAGGAACACTGAAGCTTTCTTT. Amino acids: CASSRRRGRRRNTEAFF.

The gene calls are TRBV6-1 and TRBJ1-2; D remains unclear. V lost 2 bases to trimming and J lost 1 base, with 20 bases between them. Looked up from germline, CDR1 is MNHNS and CDR2 is SASEGT. The CDR3 has 18 residues. The DNA for the CDR3 is TGTGCCAGCAGTGAAACCAGCCGGGGTGGATCCTATAACTATGGCTACACCTTC. It encodes CASSETSRGGSYNYGYTF.

The rearrangement joins TRBV4-1 to TRBJ2-3, with TRBD1 matching 9 bases. The V gene's germline CDR1 is MGHRA and CDR2 YSYEKL. The CDR3 totals 17 residues. V shed 0 bases, J shed 8 bases, and the junction held 12 bases outside the gene matches. The chain's CDR3 is CASSQDPGTGPQGTQYF. In DNA, the CDR3 is TGCGCCAGCAGCCAAGATCCAGGGACAGGGCCACAGGGTACGCAGTATTTT.

The rearrangement joins TRBV27 to TRBJ1-5; D perhaps matches TRBD1 (6 bases). The CDR3 runs to 17 residues. The germline CDR1 and CDR2 sequences are MNHEY and SMNVEV (reference sequence). V lost 2 bases, J lost 6 bases, and 20 bases lay in between. In DNA form, the CDR3 reads TGTGCCAGCAGTTTAACAGGGTTTAGTGATTGGGGTCAGCCCCAGCATTTT. This encodes CASSLTGFSDWGQPQHF.

The chain uses TRBV11-2 and TRBJ2-2; 9 nucleotides agree with TRBD1. The CDR3 length is 18 residues. Germline lookup yields CDR1 SGHAT and CDR2 FQNNGV. V shed 3 bases, J shed 4 bases, and the junction held 12 bases outside the gene matches. The CDR3 region has the DNA TGTGCCAGCAGCTTTGGGATAGGACAGGGGCTCTTCACCGGGGAGCTGTTTTTT. Protein sequence: CASSFGIGQGLFTGELFF.

The V call is TRBV9, the J call TRBJ2-3; TRBD2 matches at 11 bases. CDR3 length equals 15 residues. The germline gives CDR1 SGDLS, CDR2 YYNGEE. Trimming removed 4 bases from V and 3 bases from J; junction bases left unmatched: 4. The CDR3 protein is CASSLAGGPTDTQYF. CDR3 nucleotide sequence: TGTGCCAGCAGCTTAGCGGGGGGGCCGACAGATACGCAGTATTTT. Full variable domain (missing parts from reference TRBV9 and TRBJ2-3): DSGVTQTPKHLITATGQRVTLRCSPRSGDLSVYWYQQSLDQGLQFLIQYYNGEERAKGNILERFSAQQFPDLHSELNLSSLELGDSALYFCASSLAGGPTDTQYFGPGTRLTVL.

V gene TRBV9 combines with J gene TRBJ1-3; 7 bases fit TRBD1. The CDR3 contains 17 residues. From germline, CDR1 is SGDLS and CDR2 YYNGEE. The V and J ends lost 1 base and 0 bases, in that order; junction bases with no gene match: 7. The CDR3 DNA reads TGTGCCAGCAGCGTATCGGGACAGCCGTTCTCTGGAAACACCATATATTTT. Translating it yields CASSVSGQPFSGNTIYF.

In its sample, this clone was seen once. The chain is built from TRBV10-2 and TRBJ1-1, with 9 positions matching TRBD1. The CDR3 spans 15 residues. The germline V gene has CDR1 WSHSY and CDR2 SAAADI. J lost 1 base, V lost 8 bases, and 8 bases had no gene match. The CDR3 reads CASRDRAAPNTEAFF. In DNA form, the CDR3 reads TGCGCCAGCCGGGACAGGGCAGCACCGAACACTGAAGCTTTCTTT.

The rearrangement uses TRBV3-1 (or the pseudogene TRBV3-2) and TRBJ1-5; D is unresolved. Germline V gene sequence: CDR1 LGHDT, CDR2 YNNKEL (reference sequence). This CDR3 spans 14 amino acids. V dropped 1 base and J dropped 7 bases, with 11 bases sitting between them. The CDR3 sequence is CASSQAATGQPQHF. The CDR3 DNA reads TGTGCCAGCAGCCAAGCGGCCACCGGGCAGCCCCAGCATTTT.

The gene calls are TRBV5-1 and TRBJ2-1; 10 positions match TRBD1. The junction had 6 bases not matched to a gene; V was cut back by 4 bases and J by 5 bases. The germline CDR1 and CDR2 sequences are SGHRS and YFSETQ. This CDR3 region has 15 residues. DNA of the CDR3: TGCGCCAGCAGCCCCTTCGGGACAGGGGACAATGAGCAGTTCTTC. It translates to CASSPFGTGDNEQFF.